The T cell receptor (beta chain) described here comes from a study of blood T cells in healthy people across ages. This clonotype has a handful of counts. The antigen is not known. With 3 bases clipped from V and 1 base from J, the junction kept 5 bases outside the gene matches. The CDR3 runs to 15 residues. A second PCR of roughly 6 to 12 cycles used a sample-barcoded 5' primer and a J-beta primer mix. MiXCR was run by TCRdb on the 5' RACE reads, yielding one entry per CDR3 protein. The table includes some 1.4 million distinct CDR3 sequences, about 43% detected once. The study, taken as a whole, reports: Higher naive T cell percentage went strongly together with higher TCR beta diversity. In the absence of known donor CMV status, changes in expanded clonotypes were possibly confounded.

The source is a young woman in good health. The chain has TRBV12-3 or TRBV12-4 and TRBJ1-1; TRBD1 matches at 7 bases. Sequencing input: blood. The CDR3 loop is CASSFQGGGNTEAFF. The CDR3 DNA follows: TGTGCCAGCAGTTTTCAGGGGGGCGGGAACACTGAAGCTTTCTTT.